The subject of this entry is one TCR beta chain. The CDR3 is 13 residues long. The V gene end was trimmed by 2 bases and the J gene end by 6 bases; junction bases not matched to a gene: 4. The germline V gene encodes CDR1 SNHLY and CDR2 FYNNEI. This sample was taken from a study of cytomegalovirus exposure and HLA in healthy donors. A multiplex PCR was run with 60 Vbeta primers and 13 Jbeta primers. TCRdb's table, derived via immunoSEQ multiplex PCR, lists solely in-frame clones and lacks some. This table has 100,000 to 120,000 clones, 65% to 80% appearing once. The chain joins TRBV2 to TRBJ2-7; 7 bases fit TRBD1. The sequencing input was PBMCs. The TCR sequence derives from a woman in her sixties or seventies in good health and CMV-seropositive. The CDR3, as DNA: TGTGCCAGCAGTGAACCCCACAGGGGCGAGCAGTACTTC. The encoded protein is CASSEPHRGEQYF.